This is a list of T cell receptor beta chains from one sample in a study of Ad26.COV2.S vaccination and SARS-CoV-2 variants. Profiling relied on immunoSEQ multiplex PCR, and the TCRdb table lists in-frame clones only, not all of them. Here the sample spans 430,000 or so clones, more than 80% being singletons. The starting material was peripheral blood, obtained in a trial of Ad26.COV2.S vaccine versus placebo. Receptors originate from a person aged 18-65 years who received the Ad26.COV2.S COVID-19 vaccine or a placebo. Both conserved end residues are part of each CDR3. D genes are given only for firm matches. Clone size is given for some rows only: seen once, a few or many times, or a class if the clone is expanded.

cdr3_nt	cdr3_aa	d_call	clone_size	v_call	j_call
TGTGCCAGCAGTCCCCACAACGAAGCCTACAATGAGCAGTTCTTC	CASSPHNEAYNEQFF	-	once	TRBV25-1	TRBJ2-1
TGCAGCGTTGAAGATGGGGGCGAGGGTGAGACCCAGTACTTC	CSVEDGGEGETQYF	-	once	TRBV29-1	TRBJ2-5
TGTGCCAGCAGCTTCAGCGAGGGACTAGCGGGTGGGGCGGATACGCAGTATTTT	CASSFSEGLAGGADTQYF	TRBD2	-	TRBV11-2	TRBJ2-3
TGTGCCAGCAGCCAACGCGCACAAGCCATTTATTACAATGAGCAGTTCTTC	CASSQRAQAIYYNEQFF	-	-	TRBV3-1/TRBV3-2	TRBJ2-1
TGTGCCAGCAACTCACGAACTAGCGGGGGAGCAGATACGCAGTATTTT	CASNSRTSGGADTQYF	TRBD2	-	TRBV3-1/TRBV3-2	TRBJ2-3
TGTGCCAGCACCTCCGTGGTAGCGGGATTAAGTGAGCAGTTCTTC	CASTSVVAGLSEQFF	TRBD2	-	TRBV7-8	TRBJ2-1
TGTGCCAGCAGCCGGATGCCGGCTAGCGGGAGGGGCACAGATACGCAGTATTTT	CASSRMPASGRGTDTQYF	TRBD2	-	TRBV7-6	TRBJ2-3
TGTGCCAGCAGCCAAGCTAGAACCACCAGCACCAAGTATTTCTTT	CASSQARTTSTKYFF	-	-	TRBV4-2	TRBJ1-1
TGTGCCAGCAGGAGCCTAGCGGGTGACACAGATACGCAGTATTTT	CASRSLAGDTDTQYF	TRBD2	-	TRBV6-6	TRBJ2-3
TGTGCCAGCAGCTTGGCTGGAGGGGCGGCTGCGGGCAATCAGCCCCAGCATTTT	CASSLAGGAAAGNQPQHF	-	few	TRBV5-6	TRBJ1-5
TGTGCCAGCAGCGTAGTGAGCGGCACAGATACGCAGTATTTT	CASSVVSGTDTQYF	-	-	TRBV9	TRBJ2-3
TGTGCCAGCAGCTTAGGGGACCAGAACACCGGGGAGCTGTTTTTT	CASSLGDQNTGELFF	-	-	TRBV7-8	TRBJ2-2
TGTGCCAGTAGTACAGGGGGCGCTTCCAATGAGCAGTTCTTC	CASSTGGASNEQFF	TRBD1	-	TRBV19	TRBJ2-1
TGTGCCAGCAGCTTAGCATGGAATCAGCCCCAGCATTTT	CASSLAWNQPQHF	-	few	TRBV7-6	TRBJ1-5
TGTGCCAGCAGTTTACTAGCGACGGGGGAGCAGTACTTC	CASSLLATGEQYF	TRBD2	-	TRBV6-5	TRBJ2-7
TGCGCCAGCAGCCAAGAGGCCAGGGGCTATTACGAGCAGTACTTC	CASSQEARGYYEQYF	-	-	TRBV4-3	TRBJ2-7
TGTGCCAGCAGGGACGTAGATACGCAGTATTTT	CASRDVDTQYF	-	-	TRBV27	TRBJ2-3
TGTGCCAGCAGCTCTGGACAGGGAGGGGGCGAGACTGAAGCTTTCTTT	CASSSGQGGGETEAFF	TRBD1	-	TRBV11-2	TRBJ1-1
TGTGCCAGCAGTTACGGAGGTAGCGGGGCCTACGAGCAGTACTTC	CASSYGGSGAYEQYF	TRBD2	-	TRBV6-2/TRBV6-3	TRBJ2-7
TGTGCCAGCAGCCGGGACAGGAACACTGAAGCTTTCTTT	CASSRDRNTEAFF	TRBD1	-	TRBV11-2	TRBJ1-1
TGTGCCAGCCTTACAGGGGGAAATAGTGGCGAGCAGTACTTC	CASLTGGNSGEQYF	TRBD1	-	TRBV6-5	TRBJ2-7
TGTGCCAGCAGCGTGACTAGCGGACCTGGAGGGACAGATACGCAGTATTTT	CASSVTSGPGGTDTQYF	TRBD2	once	TRBV13	TRBJ2-3
TGTGCCAGCAGCTTGACAGGAGCCGGGGAGCTGTTTTTT	CASSLTGAGELFF	-	-	TRBV5-4	TRBJ2-2
TGTGCCAGTAGCCCCCGGCAGGCGGAGACCCAGTACTTC	CASSPRQAETQYF	-	once	TRBV19	TRBJ2-5
TGTGCCAGCAGTCCCAGTGGCGGGCAAGAGACCCAGTACTTC	CASSPSGGQETQYF	-	-	TRBV28	TRBJ2-5
TGTGCCAGCGGCGGGCAGCTCAACACTGAAGCTTTCTTT	CASGGQLNTEAFF	-	-	TRBV3-1/TRBV3-2	TRBJ1-1
TGTGCCAGCAGCAGGGGGACAGAGGACTCTGGAAACACCATATATTTT	CASSRGTEDSGNTIYF	TRBD1	few	TRBV5-4	TRBJ1-3
TGCGCCAGCAGCTTGGAACATTCGGATCCGGATTCACCCCTCCACTTT	CASSLEHSDPDSPLHF	-	once	TRBV5-1	TRBJ1-6
TGCGCCAGCAGCCAAGCCCGAGCGGGAGGGCCAAAGGATGAGCAGTTCTTC	CASSQARAGGPKDEQFF	TRBD2	once	TRBV4-3	TRBJ2-1
TGCGCCAGCAGCCAAGATCTTACTAGCGGGAGATCCTACGAGCAGTACTTC	CASSQDLTSGRSYEQYF	TRBD2	-	TRBV4-3	TRBJ2-7
TGCAGCGTTGTCCCCTTCTTCGGAACTGAAGCTTTCTTT	CSVVPFFGTEAFF	-	-	TRBV29-1	TRBJ1-1
TGTGCCAGCAGTTACCCGCGTTCCCGGGGTGGGTCCTACGAGCAGTACTTC	CASSYPRSRGGSYEQYF	-	-	TRBV6-2/TRBV6-3	TRBJ2-7
TGCAGCGTTGACGTAGGGCAGTCAACCTACAATGAGCAGTTCTTC	CSVDVGQSTYNEQFF	-	-	TRBV29-1	TRBJ2-1
TGCAGTGCTACGGGACTCTATGGCTACACCTTC	CSATGLYGYTF	-	-	TRBV20-1	TRBJ1-2
TGTGCCAGCAGCGAGGACAGCCCTCGCACTGAAGCTTTCTTT	CASSEDSPRTEAFF	-	few	TRBV11-2	TRBJ1-1
TGTGCCAGCAGCCCTGATGGGGTCGACCTACAGCCCCAGCATTTT	CASSPDGVDLQPQHF	-	-	TRBV11-2	TRBJ1-5
TGTGCCAGCAGTGAAGTTCGGTGGGAAGCTTTCTTT	CASSEVRWEAFF	-	-	TRBV6-1	TRBJ1-1
TGTGCCAGCAGCTTAGGGACTAGCGGGAAAGAGACCCAGTACTTC	CASSLGTSGKETQYF	TRBD2	once	TRBV7-9	TRBJ2-5
TGTGCCAGCAGCCTAGGGGGATGGACTGAAGCTTTCTTT	CASSLGGWTEAFF	-	-	TRBV7-9	TRBJ1-1
TGTGCCAGCAGTTTAGGCGGACTAGAAGGTTACTACGAGCAGTACTTC	CASSLGGLEGYYEQYF	TRBD2	-	TRBV6-5	TRBJ2-7
TGTGCCAGCAGTTCAGGTCTAGGCAAGACCCAGTACTTC	CASSSGLGKTQYF	-	-	TRBV6-5	TRBJ2-5
TGTGCCAGCTCACCAGGGACAGGGACCTATGGCTACACCTTC	CASSPGTGTYGYTF	TRBD1	-	TRBV18	TRBJ1-2
TGTGCCAGCAGCGAGCAAGGTTACAATGAGCAGTTCTTC	CASSEQGYNEQFF	-	-	TRBV11-3	TRBJ2-1
TGCGCCAGCGAATGGGGGCCGGGAAACACCATATATTTT	CASEWGPGNTIYF	-	-	TRBV10-1	TRBJ1-3
TGTGCCAGCAGTTTCGAAAACAGGGTCGGGGAGCAGTTCTTC	CASSFENRVGEQFF	-	-	TRBV28	TRBJ2-1
TGTGCCAGCAGCGTATCGTCGGGACAGGGGGCGCGTACAGATACGCAGTATTTT	CASSVSSGQGARTDTQYF	TRBD1	-	TRBV9	TRBJ2-3
TGCGCCAGCAGCCAAGATGGGCTACCCAGCAATGAGCAGTTCTTC	CASSQDGLPSNEQFF	-	-	TRBV4-1	TRBJ2-1
TGTGCCAGCAGTTTTCCCAGAGAGGGCTACGAGCAGTACTTC	CASSFPREGYEQYF	-	-	TRBV28	TRBJ2-7
TGTGCCAGCAGTTCCGACAGGGGGGATACGCAGTATTTT	CASSSDRGDTQYF	TRBD1	-	TRBV6-5	TRBJ2-3
TGTGCCAGCAGCTTGGCACAGGGGGAGAACAATGAGCAGTTCTTC	CASSLAQGENNEQFF	TRBD1	-	TRBV5-5	TRBJ2-1
TGTGCCAGCAGTCTAGATAGCTCCTACAATGAGCAGTTCTTC	CASSLDSSYNEQFF	-	-	TRBV6-4	TRBJ2-1
TGTGCCAGCAGCTTTTGGGGACCCATCGACCGCCCCGAGGAAGAGACCCAGTACTTC	CASSFWGPIDRPEEETQYF	-	-	TRBV11-2	TRBJ2-5
TGTGCCAGCAGCTTCACGGGACAGGGGGCCTACGAGCAGTACTTC	CASSFTGQGAYEQYF	TRBD1	few	TRBV5-4	TRBJ2-7
TGTGCCAGCAGCTTCGGGGGCGAGGATGGCTACACCTTC	CASSFGGEDGYTF	-	-	TRBV5-6	TRBJ1-2
TGTGCCAGCAGAAAAGGGGGCTTCAATGAAAAACTGTTTTTT	CASRKGGFNEKLFF	TRBD1	-	TRBV28	TRBJ1-4
TGCGCCAGCAGCTTGGGGACACCCTACGAGCAGTACTTC	CASSLGTPYEQYF	-	few	TRBV5-1	TRBJ2-7
TGCGCCAGCAGCCAAGATCTGGCAGAAGGGTCAACCTACGAGCAGTACTTC	CASSQDLAEGSTYEQYF	-	-	TRBV4-3	TRBJ2-7
TGTGCCAGCAGTTACTCGTTGGGACTAGCGGCCAATGAGCAGTTCTTC	CASSYSLGLAANEQFF	TRBD2	-	TRBV6-6	TRBJ2-1
TGTGCCAGCAGCCACCGAAGGGTCGTGAATGGCTACACCTTC	CASSHRRVVNGYTF	-	-	TRBV3-1/TRBV3-2	TRBJ1-2
TGCGCCAGCAGCTTATACAGGGGGTCCTACGAGCAGTACTTC	CASSLYRGSYEQYF	TRBD1	-	TRBV5-1	TRBJ2-7